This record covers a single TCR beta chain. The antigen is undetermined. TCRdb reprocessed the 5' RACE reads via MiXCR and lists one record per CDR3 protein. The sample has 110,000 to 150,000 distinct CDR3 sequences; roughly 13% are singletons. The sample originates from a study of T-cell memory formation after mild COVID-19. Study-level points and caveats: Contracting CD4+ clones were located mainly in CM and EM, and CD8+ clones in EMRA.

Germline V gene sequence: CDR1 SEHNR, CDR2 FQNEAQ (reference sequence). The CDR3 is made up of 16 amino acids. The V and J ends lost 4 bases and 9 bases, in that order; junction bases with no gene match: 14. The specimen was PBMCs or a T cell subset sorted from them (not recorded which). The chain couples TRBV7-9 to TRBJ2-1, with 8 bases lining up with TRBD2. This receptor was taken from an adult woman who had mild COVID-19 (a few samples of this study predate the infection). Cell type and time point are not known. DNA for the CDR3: TGTGCCAGCAGCTCGTCAGTGCGGGGGGTCGATGCTGAGCAGTTCTTC. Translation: CASSSSVRGVDAEQFF.